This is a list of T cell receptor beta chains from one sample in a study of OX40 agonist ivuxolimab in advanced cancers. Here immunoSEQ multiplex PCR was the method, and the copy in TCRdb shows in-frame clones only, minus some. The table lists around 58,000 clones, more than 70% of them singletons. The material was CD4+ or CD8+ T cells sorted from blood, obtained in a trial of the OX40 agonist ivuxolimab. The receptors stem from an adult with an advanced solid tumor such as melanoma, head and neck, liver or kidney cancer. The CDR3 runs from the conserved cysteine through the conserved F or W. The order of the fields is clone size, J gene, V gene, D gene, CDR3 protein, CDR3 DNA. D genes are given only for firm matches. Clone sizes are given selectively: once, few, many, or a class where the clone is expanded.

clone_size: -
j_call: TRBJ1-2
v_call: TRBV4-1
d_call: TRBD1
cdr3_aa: CASSPTGGSGGYTF
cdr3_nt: TGCGCCAGCAGTCCGACAGGGGGGTCAGGCGGCTACACCTTC

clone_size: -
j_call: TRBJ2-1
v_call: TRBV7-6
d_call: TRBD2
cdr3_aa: CASSWGLAGGPSNEQFF
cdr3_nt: TGTGCCAGCAGCTGGGGACTAGCGGGAGGGCCAAGCAATGAGCAGTTCTTC

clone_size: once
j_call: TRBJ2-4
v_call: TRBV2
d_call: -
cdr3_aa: CASSEWWQKNIQYF
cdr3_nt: TGTGCCAGCAGTGAATGGTGGCAAAAAAACATTCAGTACTTC

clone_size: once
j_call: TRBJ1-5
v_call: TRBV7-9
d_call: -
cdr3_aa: CASSQGVGQPQHF
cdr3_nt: TGTGCCAGCAGCCAAGGGGTTGGTCAGCCCCAGCATTTT

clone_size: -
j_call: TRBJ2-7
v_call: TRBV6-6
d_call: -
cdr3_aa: CASFGQTERSSYEQYF
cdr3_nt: TGTGCCAGCTTCGGACAGACCGAGCGGAGCTCCTACGAGCAGTACTTC

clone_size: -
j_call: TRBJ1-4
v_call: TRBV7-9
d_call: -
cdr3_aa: CASSTLQGGEKLFF
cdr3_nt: TGTGCCAGCAGCACCCTACAGGGAGGTGAAAAACTGTTTTTT

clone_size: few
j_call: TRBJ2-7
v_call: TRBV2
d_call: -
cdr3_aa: CASTTRYEQYF
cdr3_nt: TGTGCCAGCACTACGCGCTACGAGCAGTACTTC

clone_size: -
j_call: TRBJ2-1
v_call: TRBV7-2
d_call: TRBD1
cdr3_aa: CASSFPGQGRLNEQFF
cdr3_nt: TGTGCCAGCAGCTTCCCCGGACAGGGGAGACTCAATGAGCAGTTCTTC

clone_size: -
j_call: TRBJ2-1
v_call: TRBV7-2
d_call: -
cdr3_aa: CASSLVGRGGYNEQFF
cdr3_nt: TGTGCCAGCAGCTTAGTCGGCAGGGGAGGGTACAATGAGCAGTTCTTC

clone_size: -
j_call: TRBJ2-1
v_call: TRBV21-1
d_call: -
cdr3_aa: CASSHRDRGGNEQFF
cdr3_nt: TGTGCCAGCAGCCACCGGGACAGGGGGGGAAATGAGCAGTTCTTC

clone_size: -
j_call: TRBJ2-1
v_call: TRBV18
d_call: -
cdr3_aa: CASSLLGPTPDNEQFF
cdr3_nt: TGTGCCAGCTCACTACTGGGACCCACCCCGGACAATGAGCAGTTCTTC

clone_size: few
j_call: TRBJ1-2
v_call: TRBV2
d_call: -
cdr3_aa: CASTTGGYGYTF
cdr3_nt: TGTGCCAGCACGACCGGAGGCTATGGCTACACCTTC

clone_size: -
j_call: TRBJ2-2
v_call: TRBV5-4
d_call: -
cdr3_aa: CASSLAIRNTGELFF
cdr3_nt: TGTGCCAGCAGCTTGGCCATCCGCAACACCGGGGAGCTGTTTTTT

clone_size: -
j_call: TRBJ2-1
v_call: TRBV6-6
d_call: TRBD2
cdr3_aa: CASSGLAGVGNEQFF
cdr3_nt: TGTGCCAGCAGCGGTCTAGCGGGAGTTGGGAATGAGCAGTTCTTC

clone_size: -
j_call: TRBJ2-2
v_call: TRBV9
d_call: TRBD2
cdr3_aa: CASTGIPQPPGTSGRTGELFF
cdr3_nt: TGTGCCAGCACCGGTATTCCTCAACCACCCGGGACTAGCGGGCGCACCGGGGAGCTGTTTTTT

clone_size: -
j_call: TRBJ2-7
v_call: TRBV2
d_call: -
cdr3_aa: CASSGESGRYSEQYF
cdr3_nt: TGTGCCAGCAGTGGAGAAAGCGGCCGGTACTCCGAGCAGTACTTC

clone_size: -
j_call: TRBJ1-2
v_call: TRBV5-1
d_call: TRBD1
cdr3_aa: CASRKQGADYGYTF
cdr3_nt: TGCGCCAGCAGAAAACAGGGGGCTGACTATGGCTACACCTTC

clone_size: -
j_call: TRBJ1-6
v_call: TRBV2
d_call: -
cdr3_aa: CASSAGLGNSPLHF
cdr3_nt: TGTGCCAGCAGTGCGGGGTTGGGTAATTCACCCCTCCACTTT

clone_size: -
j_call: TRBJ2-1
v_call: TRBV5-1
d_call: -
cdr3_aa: CASKANDPTGLEQFF
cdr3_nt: TGCGCCAGCAAAGCAAATGATCCAACAGGGCTTGAGCAGTTCTTC

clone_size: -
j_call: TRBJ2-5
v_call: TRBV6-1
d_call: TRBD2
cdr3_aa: CASSSGLAGEETQYF
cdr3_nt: TGTGCCAGCAGTTCGGGACTAGCGGGAGAAGAGACCCAGTACTTC

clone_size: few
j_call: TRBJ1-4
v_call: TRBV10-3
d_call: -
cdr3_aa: CAISERKDEKLFF
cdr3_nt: TGTGCCATCAGTGAGCGAAAAGATGAAAAACTGTTTTTT

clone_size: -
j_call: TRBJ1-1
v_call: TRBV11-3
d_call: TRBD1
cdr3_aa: CASSLGGLQGAHTEAFF
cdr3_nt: TGTGCCAGCAGCTTAGGGGGCCTACAGGGGGCTCACACTGAAGCTTTCTTT

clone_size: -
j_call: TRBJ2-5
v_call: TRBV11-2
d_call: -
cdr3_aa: CASSVLRAPTQETQYF
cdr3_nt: TGTGCCAGCAGCGTGCTGAGAGCGCCAACACAAGAGACCCAGTACTTC

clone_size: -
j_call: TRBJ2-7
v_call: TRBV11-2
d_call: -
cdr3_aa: CASSLSGRVDYEQYF
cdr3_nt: TGTGCCAGCAGCTTATCCGGCAGGGTGGATTACGAGCAGTACTTC

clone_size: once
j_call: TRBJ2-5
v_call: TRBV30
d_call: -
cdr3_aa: CAWSARMQETQYF
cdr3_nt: TGTGCCTGGAGTGCCCGGATGCAAGAGACCCAGTACTTC

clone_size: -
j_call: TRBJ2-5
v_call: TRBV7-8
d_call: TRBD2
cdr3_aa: CASSRQRGETQYF
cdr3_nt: TGTGCCAGCAGCCGACAGCGGGGGGAGACCCAGTACTTC

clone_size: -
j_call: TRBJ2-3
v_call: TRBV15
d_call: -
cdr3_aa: CATSKALFTTDTQYF
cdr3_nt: TGTGCCACCAGCAAGGCTCTGTTTACCACAGATACGCAGTATTTT

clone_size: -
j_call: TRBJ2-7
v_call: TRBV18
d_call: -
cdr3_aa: CASSPPAQLYEQYF
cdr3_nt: TGTGCCAGCTCACCACCTGCACAGCTCTACGAGCAGTACTTC

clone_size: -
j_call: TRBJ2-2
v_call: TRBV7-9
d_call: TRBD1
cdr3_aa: CASSLVGQGTGELFF
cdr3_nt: TGTGCCAGCAGCTTAGTAGGACAGGGCACCGGGGAGCTGTTTTTT

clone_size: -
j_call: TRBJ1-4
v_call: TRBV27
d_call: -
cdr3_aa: CASSLVYSGEKLFF
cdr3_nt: TGTGCCAGCAGTTTAGTCTACAGTGGCGAAAAACTGTTTTTT

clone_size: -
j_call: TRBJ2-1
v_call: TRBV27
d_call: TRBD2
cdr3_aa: CASSPTSGVLGEQFF
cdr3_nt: TGTGCCAGCAGTCCGACTAGCGGGGTTCTTGGTGAGCAGTTCTTC

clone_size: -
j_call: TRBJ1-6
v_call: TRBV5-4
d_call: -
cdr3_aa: CASRPGRNSPLHF
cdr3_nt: TGTGCCAGCAGACCAGGGAGGAATTCACCCCTCCACTTT

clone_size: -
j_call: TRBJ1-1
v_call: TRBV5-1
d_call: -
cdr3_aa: CASSLGGRTEAFF
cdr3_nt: TGCGCCAGCAGCTTGGGCGGCAGGACTGAAGCTTTCTTT

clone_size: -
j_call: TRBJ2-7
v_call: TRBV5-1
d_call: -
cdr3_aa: CASRRLGGTESYEQYF
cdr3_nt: TGCGCCAGCAGGCGTCTAGGGGGGACAGAGTCCTACGAGCAGTACTTC

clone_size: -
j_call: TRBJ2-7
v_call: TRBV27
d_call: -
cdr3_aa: CASKTGYEQYF
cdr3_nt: TGTGCCAGCAAGACGGGGTACGAGCAGTACTTC

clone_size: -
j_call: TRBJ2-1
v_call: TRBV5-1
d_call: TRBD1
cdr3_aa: CASETGSSQGEQFF
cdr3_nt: TGCGCCAGCGAGACAGGGTCGTCACAGGGGGAGCAGTTCTTC

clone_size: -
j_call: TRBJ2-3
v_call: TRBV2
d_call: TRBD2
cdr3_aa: CASSIAGGPDTQYF
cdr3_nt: TGTGCCAGCAGTATAGCGGGAGGGCCAGATACGCAGTATTTT

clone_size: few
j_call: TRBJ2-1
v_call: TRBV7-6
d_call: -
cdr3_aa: CASSSQGGGYNEQFF
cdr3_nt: TGTGCCAGCAGCTCCCAGGGGGGGGGCTACAATGAGCAGTTCTTC

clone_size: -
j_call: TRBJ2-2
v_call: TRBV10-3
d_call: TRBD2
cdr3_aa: CAISVLAGANTGELFF
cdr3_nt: TGTGCCATCAGTGTATTAGCGGGGGCTAACACCGGGGAGCTGTTTTTT

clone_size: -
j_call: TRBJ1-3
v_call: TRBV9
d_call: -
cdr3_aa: CASSVDISGNTIYF
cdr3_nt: TGTGCCAGCAGTGTAGATATTTCTGGAAACACCATATATTTT

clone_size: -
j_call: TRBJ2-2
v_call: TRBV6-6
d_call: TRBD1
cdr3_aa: CASSYGTGIGELFF
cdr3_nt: TGTGCCAGCAGTTACGGGACAGGGATCGGGGAGCTGTTTTTT

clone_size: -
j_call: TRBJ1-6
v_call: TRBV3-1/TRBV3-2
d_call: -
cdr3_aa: CASGPPLHF
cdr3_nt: TGTGCCAGCGGTCCACCCCTCCACTTT

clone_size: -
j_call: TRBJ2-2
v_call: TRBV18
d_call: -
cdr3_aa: CASSPPGRGNTGELFF
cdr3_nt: TGTGCCAGCTCACCACCGGGTAGGGGGAACACCGGGGAGCTGTTTTTT

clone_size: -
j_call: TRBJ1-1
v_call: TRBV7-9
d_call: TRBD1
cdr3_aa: CASSLEGQGNTEAFF
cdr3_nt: TGTGCCAGCAGCTTAGAGGGACAGGGGAACACTGAAGCTTTCTTT

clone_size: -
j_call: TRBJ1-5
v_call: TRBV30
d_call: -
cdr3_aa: CAWNKGLSNQPQHF
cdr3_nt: TGTGCCTGGAATAAAGGGCTTAGCAATCAGCCCCAGCATTTT

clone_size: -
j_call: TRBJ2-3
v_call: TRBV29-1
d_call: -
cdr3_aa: CSVLLGRGDTQYF
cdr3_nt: TGCAGCGTCCTACTGGGGAGAGGTGATACGCAGTATTTT

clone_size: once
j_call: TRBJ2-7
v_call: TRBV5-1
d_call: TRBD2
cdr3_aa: CASATGLAGAGEQYF
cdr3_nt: TGCGCCAGCGCGACGGGACTAGCGGGAGCTGGAGAGCAGTACTTC

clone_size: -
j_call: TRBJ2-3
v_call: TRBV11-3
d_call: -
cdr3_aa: CASSLRGGYNTDTQYF
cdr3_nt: TGTGCCAGCAGCTTAAGGGGGGGCTATAACACAGATACGCAGTATTTT

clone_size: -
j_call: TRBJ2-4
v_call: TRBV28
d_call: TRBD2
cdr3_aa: CAIGGLAKNIQYF
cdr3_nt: TGTGCCATCGGGGGGTTAGCCAAAAACATTCAGTACTTC

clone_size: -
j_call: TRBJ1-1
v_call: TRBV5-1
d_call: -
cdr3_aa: CASSLTANTEAFF
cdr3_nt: TGCGCCAGCAGCTTGACAGCGAACACTGAAGCTTTCTTT

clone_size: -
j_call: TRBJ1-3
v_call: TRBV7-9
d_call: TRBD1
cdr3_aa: CASSWGQISGNTIYF
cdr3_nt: TGTGCCAGCAGCTGGGGACAGATCTCTGGAAACACCATATATTTT

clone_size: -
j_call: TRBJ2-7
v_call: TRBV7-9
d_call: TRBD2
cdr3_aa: CASSSFGEGFSYEQYF
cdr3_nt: TGTGCCAGCAGTTCCTTTGGGGAGGGGTTCTCCTACGAGCAGTACTTC

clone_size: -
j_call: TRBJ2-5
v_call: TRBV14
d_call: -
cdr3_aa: CASSQVPSVRYF
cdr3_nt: TGTGCCAGCAGCCAAGTACCTAGCGTGAGGTACTTC

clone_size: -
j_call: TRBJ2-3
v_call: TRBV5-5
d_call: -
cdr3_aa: CASSLPAGQSTDTQYF
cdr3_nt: TGTGCCAGCAGCTTGCCCGCGGGACAAAGCACAGATACGCAGTATTTT